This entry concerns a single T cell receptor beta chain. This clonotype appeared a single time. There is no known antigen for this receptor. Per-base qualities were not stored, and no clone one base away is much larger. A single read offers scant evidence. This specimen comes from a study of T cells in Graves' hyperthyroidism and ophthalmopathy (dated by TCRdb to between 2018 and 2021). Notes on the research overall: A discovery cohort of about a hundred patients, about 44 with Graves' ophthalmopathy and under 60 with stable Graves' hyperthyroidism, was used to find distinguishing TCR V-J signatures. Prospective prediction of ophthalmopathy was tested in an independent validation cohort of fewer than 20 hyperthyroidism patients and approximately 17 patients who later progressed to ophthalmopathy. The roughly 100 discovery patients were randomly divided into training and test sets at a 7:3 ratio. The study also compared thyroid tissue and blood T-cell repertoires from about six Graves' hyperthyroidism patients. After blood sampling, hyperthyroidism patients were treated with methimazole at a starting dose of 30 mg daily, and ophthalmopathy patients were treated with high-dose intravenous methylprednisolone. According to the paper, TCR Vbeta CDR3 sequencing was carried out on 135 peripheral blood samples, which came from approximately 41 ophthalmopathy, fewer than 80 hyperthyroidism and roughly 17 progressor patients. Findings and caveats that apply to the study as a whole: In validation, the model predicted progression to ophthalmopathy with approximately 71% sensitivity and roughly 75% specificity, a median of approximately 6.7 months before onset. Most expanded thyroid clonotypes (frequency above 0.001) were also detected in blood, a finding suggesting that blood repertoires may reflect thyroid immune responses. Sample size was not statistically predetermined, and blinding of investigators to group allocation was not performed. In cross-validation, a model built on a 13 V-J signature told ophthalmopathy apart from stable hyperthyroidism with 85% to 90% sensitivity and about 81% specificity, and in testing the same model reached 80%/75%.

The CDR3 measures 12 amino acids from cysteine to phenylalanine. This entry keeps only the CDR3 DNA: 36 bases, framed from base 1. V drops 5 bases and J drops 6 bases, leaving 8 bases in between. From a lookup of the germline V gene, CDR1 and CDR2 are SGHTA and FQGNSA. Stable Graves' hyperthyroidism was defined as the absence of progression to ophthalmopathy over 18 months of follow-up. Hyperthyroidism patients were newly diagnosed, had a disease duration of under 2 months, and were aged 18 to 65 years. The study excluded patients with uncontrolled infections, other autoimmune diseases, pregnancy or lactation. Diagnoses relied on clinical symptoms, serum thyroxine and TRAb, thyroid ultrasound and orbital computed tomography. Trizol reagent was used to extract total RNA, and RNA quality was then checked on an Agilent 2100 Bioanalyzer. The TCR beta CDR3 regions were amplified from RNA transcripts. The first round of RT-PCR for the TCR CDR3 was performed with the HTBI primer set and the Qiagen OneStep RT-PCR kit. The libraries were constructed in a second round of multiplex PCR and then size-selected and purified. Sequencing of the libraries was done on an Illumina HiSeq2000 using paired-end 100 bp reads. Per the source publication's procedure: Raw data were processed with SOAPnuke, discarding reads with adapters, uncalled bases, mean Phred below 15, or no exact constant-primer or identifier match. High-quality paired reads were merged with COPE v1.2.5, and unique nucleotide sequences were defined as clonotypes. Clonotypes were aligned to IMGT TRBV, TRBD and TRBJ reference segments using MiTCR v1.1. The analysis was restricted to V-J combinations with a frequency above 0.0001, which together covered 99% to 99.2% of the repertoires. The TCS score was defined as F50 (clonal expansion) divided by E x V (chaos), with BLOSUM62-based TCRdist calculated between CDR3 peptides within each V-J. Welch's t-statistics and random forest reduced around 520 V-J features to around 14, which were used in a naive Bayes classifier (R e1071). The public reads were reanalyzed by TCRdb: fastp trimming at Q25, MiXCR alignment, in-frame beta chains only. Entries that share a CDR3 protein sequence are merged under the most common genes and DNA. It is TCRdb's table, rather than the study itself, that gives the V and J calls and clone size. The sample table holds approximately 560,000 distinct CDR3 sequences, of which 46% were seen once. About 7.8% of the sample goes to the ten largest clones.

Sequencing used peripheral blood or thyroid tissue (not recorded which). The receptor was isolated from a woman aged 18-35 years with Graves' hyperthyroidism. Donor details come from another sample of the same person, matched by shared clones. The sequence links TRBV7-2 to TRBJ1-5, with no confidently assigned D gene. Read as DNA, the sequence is TGTGCCAGCAGCGCCGGGAGTCAGCCCCAGCATTTT. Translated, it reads CASSAGSQPQHF. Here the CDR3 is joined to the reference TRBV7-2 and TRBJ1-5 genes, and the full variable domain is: GAGVSQSPSNKVTEKGKDVELRCDPISGHTALYWYRQSLGQGLEFLIYFQGNSAPDKSGLPSDRFSAERTGGSVSTLTIQRTQQEDSAVYLCASSAGSQPQHFGDGTRLSIL.